A single sample gave rise to the 13 T cell receptor beta chains below, sequenced in a study of blood T cell repertoires in COVID-19 (dated by TCRdb to the early 2020s). Libraries were built with the immunoSEQ multiplex PCR assay. TCRdb holds this immuneACCESS table with in-frame rearrangements only. Some clones are missing; in checked studies, unresolved V genes explain under half, and the rest has no known cause. For this sample the table gives 150,000 to 190,000 clones, of which around 80% were detected only once. In total, the top ten clones hold roughly 9.8% of the sample. Material for sequencing was peripheral blood. These receptors were obtained from a woman between 50 and 59 years old with acute or convalescent COVID-19.

The chain employs TRBV11-2 and TRBJ2-7; 8 bases line up with TRBD2. After removal of 7 bases from V and 0 bases from J, the junction contained 11 bases not matched to a gene. In germline, CDR1 is SGHAT, CDR2 FQNNGV. The CDR3 contains 16 residues. The CDR3 region has the DNA TGTGCCAGCACCCGATTTAGCGGGGACCTCTCCTACGAGCAGTACTTC. Translation: CASTRFSGDLSYEQYF.

This clone came up many times. The chain carries TRBV4-3 and TRBJ2-1, with 13 bases matching TRBD2. The V and J ends lost 4 bases and 2 bases, in that order; junction bases with no gene match: 14. The CDR3 extends over 20 amino acids. Germline-derived CDR1 and CDR2 are LGHNA and YSLEER. As DNA, the CDR3 is TGCGCCAGCAGCCTCCCCGGACTAGCGGGGGCGAGGGGGGCCTACAATGAGCAGTTCTTC. It yields the protein CASSLPGLAGARGAYNEQFF.

V usage is TRBV19 and J usage is TRBJ1-2; TRBD1 might be the D (5 bases). The V gene lost 3 bases and the J gene lost 5 bases, with 10 bases spanning the gap. Germline CDR1 LNHDA, CDR2 SQIVND (reference sequence). This CDR3 has 13 residues. The CDR3 sequence is CASSIGGAYGYTF. The CDR3 nucleotides read TGTGCCAGTAGTATCGGGGGTGCTTATGGCTACACCTTC.

V is TRBV23-1 and J is TRBJ2-7; D is perhaps TRBD1 (5 bases). TRBV23-1 is annotated as an ORF whose role is uncertain. The V end was cut by 0 bases, the J end by 5 bases, with 14 bases between. There are 15 residues in the CDR3. The CDR3 DNA follows: TGCGCCAGCAGTCAATCGCTAGGGGAAGTCCACGAGCAGTACTTC. Protein sequence: CASSQSLGEVHEQYF.

This clone was counted only a few times. This chain uses TRBV19 with TRBJ2-2; 8 bases fit TRBD2. Losses at the gene ends were 7 bases for V and 2 bases for J; bases not matched to a gene: 6. The germline V gene has CDR1 LNHDA and CDR2 SQIVND (reference sequence). The CDR3 extends over 15 amino acids. CDR3 in amino acids: CASNTLAANTGELFF. Here the CDR3 DNA reads TGTGCCAGTAACACACTAGCGGCAAACACCGGGGAGCTGTTTTTT.

V gene TRBV18 combines with J gene TRBJ2-5, with 11 bases lining up with TRBD2. The CDR3 spans 14 residues. The trim removed 5 bases at V and 1 base at J, leaving 0 bases unmatched. Per the germline V gene, CDR1 is KGHSH and CDR2 is LQKENI. The CDR3 sequence: CASSGTSGQETQYF. CDR3 DNA sequence: TGTGCCAGCTCAGGGACTAGCGGCCAAGAGACCCAGTACTTC. Drawing the rest from reference TRBV18 and TRBJ2-5, the complete variable domain is NAGVMQNPRHLVRRRGQEARLRCSPMKGHSHVYWYRQLPEEGLKFMVYLQKENIIDESGMPKERFSAEFPKEGPSILRIQQVVRGDSAAYFCASSGTSGQETQYFGPGTRLLVL.

The V call is TRBV19, the J call TRBJ1-3; no clear D gene. The length of the CDR3 is 13 residues. CDR1 and CDR2 from the germline V gene are LNHDA and SQIVND (reference sequence). V was pared by 9 bases and J by 4 bases, with 13 bases between. CDR3 DNA sequence: TGTGCCAGCATGGCCCTGGTCGGAAACACCATATATTTT. Protein sequence: CASMALVGNTIYF. The complete variable domain, with remaining parts taken from reference TRBV19 and TRBJ1-3, reads DGGITQSPKYLFRKEGQNVTLSCEQNLNHDAMYWYRQDPGQGLRLIYYSQIVNDFQKGDIAEGYSVSREKKESFPLTVTSAQKNPTAFYLCASMALVGNTIYFGEGSWLTVV.

This clone was picked up a small number of times. J is TRBJ1-6 and V is TRBV9; 7 nucleotides match TRBD1. The V gene end was trimmed by 0 bases and the J gene end by 7 bases; junction bases not matched to a gene: 4. Germline CDR1 reads SGDLS; CDR2 reads YYNGEE. The CDR3 loop spans 15 amino acids. CDR3 protein: CASSVGQGENSPLHF. CDR3 coding DNA: TGTGCCAGCAGCGTAGGACAGGGAGAAAATTCACCCCTCCACTTT.

The V gene is TRBV19, the J gene TRBJ2-1; TRBD1 matches at 10 bases. Trimming removed 4 bases from V and 7 bases from J; junction bases left unmatched: 10. CDR3 length: 16 amino acids. CDR1 is LNHDA and CDR2 is SQIVND in the germline V gene (reference sequence). DNA of the CDR3: TGTGCCAGTAGTAAAAGAGCCGGGACAGGGGAGAATGAGCAGTTCTTC. It codes for CASSKRAGTGENEQFF.

The V gene is TRBV10-3, the J gene TRBJ2-5; 7 nucleotides line up with TRBD2. The CDR3 is 15 residues long. Germline V gene data show CDR1 as ENHRY and CDR2 as SYGVKD. V lost 0 bases, J lost 4 bases, and 5 bases stayed unmatched. The CDR3 DNA reads TGTGCCATCAGTGAGTCGGGGGGGATTTCAGAGACCCAGTACTTC. Protein: CAISESGGISETQYF.

This clone is a singleton in its sample. The V gene is TRBV7-2, the J gene TRBJ2-5, with 8 bases fitting TRBD2. Germline values: CDR1 SGHTA, CDR2 FQGNSA. Unmatched junction bases numbered 9, after V lost 3 bases and J lost 3 bases. The CDR3 sequence is 16 residues long. This chain's CDR3 is CASSFNSLAGKETQYF. CDR3 DNA sequence: TGTGCCAGCAGCTTCAACAGCCTAGCGGGCAAAGAGACCCAGTACTTC.

The rearrangement joins TRBV7-2 to TRBJ1-2, with TRBD1 identical over 9 bases. The CDR3 runs 13 residues. Germline loops: CDR1 SGHTA, CDR2 FQGNSA. V lost 1 base to trimming and J lost 8 bases; unmatched junction nucleotides: 2. The chain's CDR3 is CASSLETGGGYTF. CDR3 DNA sequence: TGTGCCAGCAGCTTAGAGACAGGGGGAGGCTACACCTTC.

This clone was observed once. The chain joins TRBV28 to TRBJ2-1, with D perhaps TRBD2 (5 bases). Deletions cut 11 bases from V and 0 bases from J, with 14 bases between. The CDR3 spans 14 residues. Germline values: CDR1 MDHEN, CDR2 SYDVKM. The CDR3 nucleotides read TGTGCCTCCGCAAGCGGAAACTCCTACAATGAGCAGTTCTTC. Translated, it gives CASASGNSYNEQFF. Based on the CDR3 plus reference TRBV28 and TRBJ2-1, the full variable domain is DVKVTQSSRYLVKRTGEKVFLECVQDMDHENMFWYRQDPGLGLRLIYFSYDVKMKEKGDIPEGYSVSREKKERFSLILESASTNQTSMYLCASASGNSYNEQFFGPGTRLTVL.